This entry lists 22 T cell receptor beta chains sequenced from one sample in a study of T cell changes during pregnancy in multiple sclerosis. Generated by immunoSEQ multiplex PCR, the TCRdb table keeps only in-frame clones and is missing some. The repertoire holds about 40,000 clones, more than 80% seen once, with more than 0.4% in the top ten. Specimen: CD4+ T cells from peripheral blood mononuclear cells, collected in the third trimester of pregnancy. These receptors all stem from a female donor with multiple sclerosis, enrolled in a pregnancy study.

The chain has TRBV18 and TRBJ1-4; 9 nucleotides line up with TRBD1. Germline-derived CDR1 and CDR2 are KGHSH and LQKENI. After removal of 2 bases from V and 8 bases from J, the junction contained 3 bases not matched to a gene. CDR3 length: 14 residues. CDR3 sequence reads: CASSPGTGNEKLFF. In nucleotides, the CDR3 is TGTGCCAGCTCACCAGGGACAGGGAACGAAAAACTGTTTTTT.

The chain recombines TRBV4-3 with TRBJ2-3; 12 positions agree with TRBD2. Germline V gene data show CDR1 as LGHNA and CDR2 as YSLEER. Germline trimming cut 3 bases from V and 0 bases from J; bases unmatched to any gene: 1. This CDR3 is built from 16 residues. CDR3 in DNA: TGCGCCAGCAGCCAGCTAGCGGGAGGGAGCACAGATACGCAGTATTTT. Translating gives CASSQLAGGSTDTQYF.

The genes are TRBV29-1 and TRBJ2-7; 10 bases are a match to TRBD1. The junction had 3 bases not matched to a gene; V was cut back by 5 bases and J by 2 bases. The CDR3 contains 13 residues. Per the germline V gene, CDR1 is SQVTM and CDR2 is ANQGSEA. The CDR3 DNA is TGCAGCGTTCGGACAGGGGGTCCCTACGAGCAGTACTTC. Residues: CSVRTGGPYEQYF.

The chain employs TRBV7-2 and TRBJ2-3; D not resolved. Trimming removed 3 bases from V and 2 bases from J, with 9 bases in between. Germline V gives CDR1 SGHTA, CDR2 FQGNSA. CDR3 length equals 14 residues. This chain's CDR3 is CASSFLQFTDTQYF. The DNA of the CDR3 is TGTGCCAGCAGCTTCCTTCAGTTCACAGATACGCAGTATTTT.

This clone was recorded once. The CDR3 loop is CASSRRDIYNEQFF. CDR3 sequence (DNA): TGTGCCAGCAGTCGCCGGGACATTTACAATGAGCAGTTCTTC. This rearrangement joins TRBV7-9 to TRBJ2-1, with D possibly TRBD1 on 6 matching bases. There are 14 residues in the CDR3. Germline assignment: CDR1 SEHNR and CDR2 FQNEAQ (reference sequence). V was shortened by 6 bases and J by 4 bases, with 13 bases between the two germline ends.

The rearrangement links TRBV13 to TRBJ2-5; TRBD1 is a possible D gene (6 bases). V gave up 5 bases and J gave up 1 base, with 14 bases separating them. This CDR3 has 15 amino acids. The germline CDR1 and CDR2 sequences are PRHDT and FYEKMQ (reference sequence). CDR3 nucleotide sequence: TGTGCCAGCAGCCTCTCTTTGGACAGCCAAGAGACCCAGTACTTC. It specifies CASSLSLDSQETQYF.

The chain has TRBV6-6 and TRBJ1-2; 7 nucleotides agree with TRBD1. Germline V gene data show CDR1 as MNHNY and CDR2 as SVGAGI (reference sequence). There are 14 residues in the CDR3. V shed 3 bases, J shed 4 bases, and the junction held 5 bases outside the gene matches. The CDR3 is CASSYEGAGYGYTF. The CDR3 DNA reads TGTGCCAGCAGTTATGAGGGGGCGGGCTATGGCTACACCTTC.

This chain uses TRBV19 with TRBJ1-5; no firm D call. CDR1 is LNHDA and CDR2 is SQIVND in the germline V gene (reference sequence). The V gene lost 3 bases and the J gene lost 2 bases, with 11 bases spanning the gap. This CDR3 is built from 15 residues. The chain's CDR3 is CASSISGDGNQPQHF. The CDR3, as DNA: TGTGCCAGTAGTATTTCCGGGGATGGCAATCAGCCCCAGCATTTT.

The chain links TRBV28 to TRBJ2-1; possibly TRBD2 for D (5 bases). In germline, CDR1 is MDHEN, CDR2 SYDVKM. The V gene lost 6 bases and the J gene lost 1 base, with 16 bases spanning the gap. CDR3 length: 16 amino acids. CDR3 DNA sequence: TGTGCCAGCAGGAGACTACTCTTGGCGTCCTACAATGAGCAGTTCTTC. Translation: CASRRLLLASYNEQFF.

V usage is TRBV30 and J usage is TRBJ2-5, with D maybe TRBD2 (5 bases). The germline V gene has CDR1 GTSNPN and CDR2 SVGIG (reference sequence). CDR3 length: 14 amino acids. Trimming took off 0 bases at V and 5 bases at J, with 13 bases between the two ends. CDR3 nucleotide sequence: TGTGCCTGGAGTGTACTCGGCGGGCGTGAGACCCAGTACTTC. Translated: CAWSVLGGRETQYF.

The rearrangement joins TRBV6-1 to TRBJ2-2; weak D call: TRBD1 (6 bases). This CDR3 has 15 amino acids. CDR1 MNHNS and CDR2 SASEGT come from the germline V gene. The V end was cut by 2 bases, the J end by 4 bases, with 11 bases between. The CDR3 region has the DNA TGTGCCAGCAGTGAAATCTCAGGGGTCACCGGGGAGCTGTTTTTT. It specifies CASSEISGVTGELFF.

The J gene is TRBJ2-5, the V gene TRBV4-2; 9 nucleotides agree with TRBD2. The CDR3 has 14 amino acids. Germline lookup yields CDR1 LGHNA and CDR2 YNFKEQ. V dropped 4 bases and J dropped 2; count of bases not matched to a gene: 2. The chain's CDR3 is CASSPSGIQETQYF. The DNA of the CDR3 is TGTGCCAGCAGCCCTAGCGGGATACAAGAGACCCAGTACTTC.

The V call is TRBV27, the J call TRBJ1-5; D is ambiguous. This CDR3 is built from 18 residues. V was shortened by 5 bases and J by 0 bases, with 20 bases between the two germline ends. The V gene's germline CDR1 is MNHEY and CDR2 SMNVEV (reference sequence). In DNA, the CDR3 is TGTGCCAGCAGTCCGTGGCAGGTCGCTTCATATAGCAATCAGCCCCAGCATTTT. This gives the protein CASSPWQVASYSNQPQHF.

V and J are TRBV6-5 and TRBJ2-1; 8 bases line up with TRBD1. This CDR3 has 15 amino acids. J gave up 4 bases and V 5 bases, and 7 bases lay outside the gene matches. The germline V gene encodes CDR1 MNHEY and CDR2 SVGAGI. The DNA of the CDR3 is TGTGCCAGCAGTACGGACAGGGCTAGTTACAATGAGCAGTTCTTC. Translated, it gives CASSTDRASYNEQFF.

The CDR3 DNA reads TGTGCCAGCAGCTATCTGGGTGGTGGCGCGGGGGGGGAGCAGTTCTTC. The encoded protein is CASSYLGGGAGGEQFF. The chain uses TRBV4-2 and TRBJ2-1; 9 bases are a match to TRBD2. The CDR3 consists of 16 residues. Germline V gene lookup returns CDR1 LGHNA and CDR2 YNFKEQ. Trimming at V came to 5 bases and at J to 10 bases, leaving 15 bases not matched to a gene.

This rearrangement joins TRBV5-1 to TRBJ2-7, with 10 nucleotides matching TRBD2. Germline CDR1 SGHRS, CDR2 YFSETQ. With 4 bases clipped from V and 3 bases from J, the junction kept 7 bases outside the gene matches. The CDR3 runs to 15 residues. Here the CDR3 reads CASSPRLAGVYEQYF. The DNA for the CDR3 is TGCGCCAGCAGCCCCCGTCTAGCGGGAGTCTACGAGCAGTACTTC.

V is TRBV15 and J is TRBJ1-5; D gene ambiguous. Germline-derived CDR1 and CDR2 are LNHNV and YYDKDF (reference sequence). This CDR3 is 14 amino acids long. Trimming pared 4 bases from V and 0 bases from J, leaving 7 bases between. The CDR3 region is CATSTGYSNQPQHF. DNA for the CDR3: TGTGCCACCAGCACGGGGTATAGCAATCAGCCCCAGCATTTT. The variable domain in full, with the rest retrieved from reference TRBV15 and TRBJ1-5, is DAMVIQNPRYQVTQFGKPVTLSCSQTLNHNVMYWYQQKSSQAPKLLFHYYDKDFNNEADTPDNFQSRRPNTSFCFLDIRSPGLGDTAMYLCATSTGYSNQPQHFGDGTRLSIL.

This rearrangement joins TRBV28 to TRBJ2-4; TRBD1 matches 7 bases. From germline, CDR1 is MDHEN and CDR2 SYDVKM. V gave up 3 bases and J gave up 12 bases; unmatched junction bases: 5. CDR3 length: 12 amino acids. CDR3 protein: CASSFLQGYQYF. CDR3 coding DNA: TGTGCCAGCAGTTTTTTACAGGGGTATCAGTACTTC.

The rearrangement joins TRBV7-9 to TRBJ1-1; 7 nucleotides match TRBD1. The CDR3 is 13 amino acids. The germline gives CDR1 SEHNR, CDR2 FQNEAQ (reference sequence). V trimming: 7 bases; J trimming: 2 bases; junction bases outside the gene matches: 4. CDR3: CASKRGGNTEAFF. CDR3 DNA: TGTGCCAGCAAACGAGGGGGCAACACTGAAGCTTTCTTT.

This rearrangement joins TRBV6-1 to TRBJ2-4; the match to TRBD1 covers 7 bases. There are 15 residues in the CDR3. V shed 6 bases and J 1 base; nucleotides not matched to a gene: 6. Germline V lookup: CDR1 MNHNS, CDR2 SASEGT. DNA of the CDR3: TGTGCCAGCAGACTAGGACAGGTCGCCAAAAACATTCAGTACTTC. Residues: CASRLGQVAKNIQYF.

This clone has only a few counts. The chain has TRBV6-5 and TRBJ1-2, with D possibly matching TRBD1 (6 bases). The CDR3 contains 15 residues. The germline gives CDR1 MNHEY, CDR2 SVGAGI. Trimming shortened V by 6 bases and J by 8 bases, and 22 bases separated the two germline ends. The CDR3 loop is CASRYDTRDNGGYTF. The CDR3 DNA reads TGTGCCAGCAGATATGACACGAGGGACAATGGGGGCTACACCTTC.

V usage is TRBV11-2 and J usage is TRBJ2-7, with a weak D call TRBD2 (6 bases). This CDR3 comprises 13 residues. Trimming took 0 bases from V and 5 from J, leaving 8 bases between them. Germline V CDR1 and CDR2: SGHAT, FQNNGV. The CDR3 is CASSLDWGDEQYF. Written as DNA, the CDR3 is TGTGCCAGCAGCTTAGATTGGGGGGACGAGCAGTACTTC.